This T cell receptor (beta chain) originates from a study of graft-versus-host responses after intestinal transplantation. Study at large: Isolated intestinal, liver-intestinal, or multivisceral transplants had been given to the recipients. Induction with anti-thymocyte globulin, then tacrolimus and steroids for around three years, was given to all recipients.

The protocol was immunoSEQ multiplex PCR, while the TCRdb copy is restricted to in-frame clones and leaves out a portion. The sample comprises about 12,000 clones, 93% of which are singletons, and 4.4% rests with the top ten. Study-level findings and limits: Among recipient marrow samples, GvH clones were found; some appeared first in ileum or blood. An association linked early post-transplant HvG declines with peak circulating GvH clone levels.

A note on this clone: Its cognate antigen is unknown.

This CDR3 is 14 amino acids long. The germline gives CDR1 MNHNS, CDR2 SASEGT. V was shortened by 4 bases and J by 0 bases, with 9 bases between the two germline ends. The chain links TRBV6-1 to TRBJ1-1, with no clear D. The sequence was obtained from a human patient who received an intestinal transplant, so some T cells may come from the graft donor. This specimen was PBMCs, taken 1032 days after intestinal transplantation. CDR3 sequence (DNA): TGTGCCAGCAGTGTACCGACGGTGAACACTGAAGCTTTCTTT. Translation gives CASSVPTVNTEAFF.